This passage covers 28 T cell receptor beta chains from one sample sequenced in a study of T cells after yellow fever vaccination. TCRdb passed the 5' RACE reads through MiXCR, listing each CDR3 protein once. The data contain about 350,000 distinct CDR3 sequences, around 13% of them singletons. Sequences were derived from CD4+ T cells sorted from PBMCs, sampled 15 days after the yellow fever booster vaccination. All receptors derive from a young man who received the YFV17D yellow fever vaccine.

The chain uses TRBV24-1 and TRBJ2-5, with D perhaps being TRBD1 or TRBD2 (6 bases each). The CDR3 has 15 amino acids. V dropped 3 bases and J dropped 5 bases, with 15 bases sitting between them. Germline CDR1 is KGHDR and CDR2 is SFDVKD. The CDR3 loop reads CATSDGTGSGETQYF. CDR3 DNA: TGTGCCACCAGTGATGGCACAGGGAGCGGGGAGACCCAGTACTTC.

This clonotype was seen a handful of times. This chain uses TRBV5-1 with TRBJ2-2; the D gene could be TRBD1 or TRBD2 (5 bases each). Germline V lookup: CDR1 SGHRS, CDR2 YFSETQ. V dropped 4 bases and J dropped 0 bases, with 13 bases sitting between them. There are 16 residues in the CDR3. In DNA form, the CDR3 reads TGCGCCAGCAGCCGAGAGGGGCATGCGAACACCGGGGAGCTGTTTTTT. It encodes CASSREGHANTGELFF.

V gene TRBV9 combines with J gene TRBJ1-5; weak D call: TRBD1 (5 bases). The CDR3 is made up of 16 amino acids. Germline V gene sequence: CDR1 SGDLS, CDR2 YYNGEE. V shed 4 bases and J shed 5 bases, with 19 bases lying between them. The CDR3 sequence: CASSPFDDSVHQPQHF. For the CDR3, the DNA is TGTGCCAGCAGCCCCTTCGACGACAGCGTCCATCAGCCCCAGCATTTT.

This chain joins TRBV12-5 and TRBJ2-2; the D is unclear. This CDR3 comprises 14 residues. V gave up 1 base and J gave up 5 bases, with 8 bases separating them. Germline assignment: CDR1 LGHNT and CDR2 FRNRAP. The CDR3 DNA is TGTGCTAGTGGTTTGGGTAGGGTGACCGGGGAGCTGTTTTTT. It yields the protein CASGLGRVTGELFF.

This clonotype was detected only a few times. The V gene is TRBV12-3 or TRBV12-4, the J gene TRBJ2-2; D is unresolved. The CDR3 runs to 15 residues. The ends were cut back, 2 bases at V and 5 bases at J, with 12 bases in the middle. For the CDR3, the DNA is TGTGCCAGCAGTTTATCCCATGGTTCAACCGGGGAGCTGTTTTTT. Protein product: CASSLSHGSTGELFF.

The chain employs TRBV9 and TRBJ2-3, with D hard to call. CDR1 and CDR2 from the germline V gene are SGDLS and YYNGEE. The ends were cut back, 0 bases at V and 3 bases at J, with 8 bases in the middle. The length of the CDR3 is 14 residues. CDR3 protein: CASSVEVKTDTQYF. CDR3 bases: TGTGCCAGCAGCGTAGAGGTGAAAACAGATACGCAGTATTTT.

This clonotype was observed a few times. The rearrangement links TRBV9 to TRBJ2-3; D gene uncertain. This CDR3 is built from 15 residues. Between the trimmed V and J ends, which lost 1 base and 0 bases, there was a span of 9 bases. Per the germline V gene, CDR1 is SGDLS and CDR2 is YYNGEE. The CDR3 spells CASSVWQASTDTQYF. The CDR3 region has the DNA TGTGCCAGCAGCGTATGGCAGGCTAGCACAGATACGCAGTATTTT.

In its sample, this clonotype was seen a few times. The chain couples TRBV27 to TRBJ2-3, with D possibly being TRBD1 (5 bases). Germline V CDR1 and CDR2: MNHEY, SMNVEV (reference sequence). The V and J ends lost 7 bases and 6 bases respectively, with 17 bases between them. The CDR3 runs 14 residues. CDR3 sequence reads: CASTPRVPGDTQYF. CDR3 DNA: TGTGCCAGCACTCCCCGCGTGCCAGGGGATACGCAGTATTTT.

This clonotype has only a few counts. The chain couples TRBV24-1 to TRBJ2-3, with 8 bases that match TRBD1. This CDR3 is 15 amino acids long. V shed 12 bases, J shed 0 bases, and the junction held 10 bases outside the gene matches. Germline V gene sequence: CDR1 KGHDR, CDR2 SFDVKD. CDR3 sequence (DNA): TGTGCCCCTGGACAGGGAGAGGCCAGCACAGATACGCAGTATTTT. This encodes CAPGQGEASTDTQYF.

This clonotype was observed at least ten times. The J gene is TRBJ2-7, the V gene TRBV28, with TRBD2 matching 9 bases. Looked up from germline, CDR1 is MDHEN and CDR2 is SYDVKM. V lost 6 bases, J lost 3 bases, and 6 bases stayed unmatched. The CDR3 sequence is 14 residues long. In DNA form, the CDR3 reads TGTGCCAGCAGCCGGGGGACTAGCTACTACGAGCAGTACGTC. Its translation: CASSRGTSYYEQYV.

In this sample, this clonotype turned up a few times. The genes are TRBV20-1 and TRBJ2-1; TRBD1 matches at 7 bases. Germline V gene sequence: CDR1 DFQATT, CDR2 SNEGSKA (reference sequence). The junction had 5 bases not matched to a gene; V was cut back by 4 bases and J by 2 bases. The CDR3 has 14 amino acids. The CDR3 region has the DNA TGCAGTGCTAATCTCCAGGGGGCCTACAATGAGCAGTTCTTC. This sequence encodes CSANLQGAYNEQFF.

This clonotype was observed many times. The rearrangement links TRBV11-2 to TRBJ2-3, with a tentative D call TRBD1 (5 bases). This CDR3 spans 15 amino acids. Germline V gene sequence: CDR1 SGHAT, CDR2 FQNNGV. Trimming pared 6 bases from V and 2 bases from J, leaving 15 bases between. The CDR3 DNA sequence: TGTGCCAGCAGGGGTCTCAGGGTCCACACAGATACGCAGTATTTT. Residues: CASRGLRVHTDTQYF.

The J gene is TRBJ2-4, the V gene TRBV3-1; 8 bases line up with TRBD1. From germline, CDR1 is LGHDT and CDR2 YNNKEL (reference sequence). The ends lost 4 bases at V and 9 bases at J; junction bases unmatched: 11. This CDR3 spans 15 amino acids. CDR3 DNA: TGTGCCAGCAGCCGGACGTCCGGGACAGGATTCATTCAGTACTTC. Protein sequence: CASSRTSGTGFIQYF.

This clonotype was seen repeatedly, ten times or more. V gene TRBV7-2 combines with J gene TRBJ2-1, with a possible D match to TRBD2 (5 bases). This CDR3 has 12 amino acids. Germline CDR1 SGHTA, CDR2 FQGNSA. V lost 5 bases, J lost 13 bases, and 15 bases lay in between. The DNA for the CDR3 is TGTGCCAGCAGCCTGATCTTCGGGGTTCAGTTCTTC. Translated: CASSLIFGVQFF.

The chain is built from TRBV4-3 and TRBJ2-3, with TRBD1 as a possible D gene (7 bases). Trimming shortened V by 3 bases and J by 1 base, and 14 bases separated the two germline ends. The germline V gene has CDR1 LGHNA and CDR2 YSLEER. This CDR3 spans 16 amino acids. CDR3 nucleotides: TGCGCCAGCAGCCAGCAGGGGGGTGCGCGCACAGATACGCAGTATTTT. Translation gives CASSQQGGARTDTQYF.

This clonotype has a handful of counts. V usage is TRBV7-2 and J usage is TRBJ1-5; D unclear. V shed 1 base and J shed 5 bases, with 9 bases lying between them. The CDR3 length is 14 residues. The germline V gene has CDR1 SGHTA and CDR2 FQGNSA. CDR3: CASSLGQRDQPQHF. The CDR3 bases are TGTGCCAGCAGCTTAGGGCAGCGGGATCAGCCCCAGCATTTT.

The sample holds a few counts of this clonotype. In DNA, the CDR3 is TGCAGTGCTAGAGATCCCCGCGCGAGGGGGTTTCAGCCCCAGCATTTT. It codes for CSARDPRARGFQPQHF. J is TRBJ1-5 and V is TRBV20-1; D may be TRBD1 (6 bases). The CDR3 totals 16 residues. The germline CDR1 and CDR2 sequences are DFQATT and SNEGSKA (reference sequence). V was clipped by 0 bases and J by 6 bases, with 18 bases between them.

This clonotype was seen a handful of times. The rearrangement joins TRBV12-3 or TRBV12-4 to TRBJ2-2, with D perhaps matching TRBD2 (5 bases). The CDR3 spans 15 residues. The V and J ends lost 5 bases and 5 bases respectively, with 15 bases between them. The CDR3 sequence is CASSAGVSGTGELFF. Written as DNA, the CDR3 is TGTGCCAGCAGTGCCGGGGTGAGCGGTACCGGGGAGCTGTTTTTT.

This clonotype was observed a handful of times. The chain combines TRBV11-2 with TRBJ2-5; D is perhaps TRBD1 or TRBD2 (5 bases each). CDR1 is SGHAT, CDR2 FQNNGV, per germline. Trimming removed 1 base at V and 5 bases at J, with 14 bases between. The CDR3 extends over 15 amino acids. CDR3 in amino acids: CASSLVRGLRETQYF. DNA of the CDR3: TGTGCCAGCAGCTTAGTCCGGGGCCTTCGGGAGACCCAGTACTTC. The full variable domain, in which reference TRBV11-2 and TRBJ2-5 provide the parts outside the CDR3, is EAGVAQSPRYKIIEKRQSVAFWCNPISGHATLYWYQQILGQGPKLLIQFQNNGVVDDSQLPKDRFSAERLKGVDSTLKIQPAKLEDSAVYLCASSLVRGLRETQYFGPGTRLLVL.

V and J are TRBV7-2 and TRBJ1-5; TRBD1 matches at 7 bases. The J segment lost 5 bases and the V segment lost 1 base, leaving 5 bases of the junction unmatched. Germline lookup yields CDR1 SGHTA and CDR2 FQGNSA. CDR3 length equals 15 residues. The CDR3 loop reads CASSLGQGSYQPQHF. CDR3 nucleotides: TGTGCCAGCAGCTTAGGACAGGGCTCCTATCAGCCCCAGCATTTT. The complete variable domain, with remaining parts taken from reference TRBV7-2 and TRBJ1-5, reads GAGVSQSPSNKVTEKGKDVELRCDPISGHTALYWYRQSLGQGLEFLIYFQGNSAPDKSGLPSDRFSAERTGGSVSTLTIQRTQQEDSAVYLCASSLGQGSYQPQHFGDGTRLSIL.

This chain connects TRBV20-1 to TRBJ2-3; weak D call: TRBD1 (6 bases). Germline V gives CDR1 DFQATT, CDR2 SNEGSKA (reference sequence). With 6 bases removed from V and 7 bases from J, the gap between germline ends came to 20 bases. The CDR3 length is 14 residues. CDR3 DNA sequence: TGCAGTGCCCCAGGGGCAGGGGCTGCGTATACGCAGTATTTT. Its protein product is CSAPGAGAAYTQYF.

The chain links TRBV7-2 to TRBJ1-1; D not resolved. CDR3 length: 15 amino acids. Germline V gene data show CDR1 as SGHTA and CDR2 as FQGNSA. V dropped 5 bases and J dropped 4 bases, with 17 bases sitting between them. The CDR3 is CASSQSGRSITEAFF. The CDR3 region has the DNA TGTGCCAGCAGCCAAAGCGGACGGTCGATCACTGAAGCTTTCTTT.

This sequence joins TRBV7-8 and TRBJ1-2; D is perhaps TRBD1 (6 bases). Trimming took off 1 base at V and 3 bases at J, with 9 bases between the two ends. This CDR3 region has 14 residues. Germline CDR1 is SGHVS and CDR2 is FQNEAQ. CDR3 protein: CASSLVQGHYGYTF. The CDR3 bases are TGTGCCAGCAGCTTAGTACAGGGCCACTATGGCTACACCTTC.

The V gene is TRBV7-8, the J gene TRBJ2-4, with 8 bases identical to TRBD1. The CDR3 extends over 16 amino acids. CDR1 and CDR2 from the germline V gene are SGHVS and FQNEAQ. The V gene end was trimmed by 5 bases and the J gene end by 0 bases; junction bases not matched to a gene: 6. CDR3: CASSRRTGLAKNIQYF. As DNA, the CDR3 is TGTGCCAGCAGCCGAAGGACAGGGTTAGCCAAAAACATTCAGTACTTC.

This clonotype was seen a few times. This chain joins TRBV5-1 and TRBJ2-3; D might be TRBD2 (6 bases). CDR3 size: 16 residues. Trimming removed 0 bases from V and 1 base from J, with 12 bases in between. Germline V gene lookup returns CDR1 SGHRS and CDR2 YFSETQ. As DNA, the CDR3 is TGCGCCAGCAGCTTGGCTACGACGGGGGGCACAGATACGCAGTATTTT. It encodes CASSLATTGGTDTQYF.

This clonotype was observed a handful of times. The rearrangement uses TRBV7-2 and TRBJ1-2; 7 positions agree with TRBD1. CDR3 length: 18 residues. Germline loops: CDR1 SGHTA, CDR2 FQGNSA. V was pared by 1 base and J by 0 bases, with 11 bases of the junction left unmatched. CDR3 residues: CASSLGGARGNSNYGYTF. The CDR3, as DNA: TGTGCCAGCAGCTTAGGAGGGGCCAGGGGGAACTCTAACTATGGCTACACCTTC.

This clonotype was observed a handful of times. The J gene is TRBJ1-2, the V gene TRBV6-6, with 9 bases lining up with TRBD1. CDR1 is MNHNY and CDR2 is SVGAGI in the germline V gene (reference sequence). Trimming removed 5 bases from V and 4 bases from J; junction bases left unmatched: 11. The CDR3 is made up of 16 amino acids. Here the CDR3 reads CASSTTGGSLFYGYTF. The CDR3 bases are TGTGCCAGCAGTACGACAGGGGGATCACTTTTCTATGGCTACACCTTC.

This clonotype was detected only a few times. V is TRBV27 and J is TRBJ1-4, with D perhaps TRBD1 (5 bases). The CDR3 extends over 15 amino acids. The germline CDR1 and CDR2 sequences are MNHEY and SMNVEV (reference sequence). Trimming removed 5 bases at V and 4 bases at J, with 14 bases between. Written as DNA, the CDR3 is TGTGCCAGCAGTCCCGACAGAAGTCTTAATGAAAAACTGTTTTTT. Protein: CASSPDRSLNEKLFF.